This is a list of T cell receptor beta chains from one sample in a study of T-cell memory formation after mild COVID-19. Using its own MiXCR run on the 5' RACE reads, TCRdb lists one record per CDR3 protein. The data contain about 210,000 distinct CDR3 sequences, 10% to 13% of them singletons. The sequenced sample was PBMCs or a T cell subset sorted from them (not recorded which). Receptor source: a man younger than 35 who had mild COVID-19 (a few samples of this study predate the infection). Cell type and time point are not known. Each CDR3 is given with its conserved first and last residue. The order of the fields is D gene, CDR3 length, clone size, J gene, V gene, CDR3 DNA, CDR3 protein. D genes are given only for firm matches. A clone size is listed for some rows: how often the clone was seen (once, few, many), or a class if it is expanded.

NA	14	NA	TRBJ2-3	TRBV7-3	TGTGCCAGCAGCTTAGGGACGGCCACAGATACGCAGTATTTT	CASSLGTATDTQYF
NA	14	many	TRBJ2-1	TRBV5-5	TGTGCCAGCAGCTTGGACCAGGGCCGGAATGAGCAGTTCTTC	CASSLDQGRNEQFF
TRBD1	15	few	TRBJ2-5	TRBV7-3	TGTGCCAGCAGCTTAATAGGGGGACAGCAAGAGACCCAGTACTTC	CASSLIGGQQETQYF
TRBD2	19	many	TRBJ2-3	TRBV4-3	TGCGCCAGCAGCCACCGCACGGGACTAGCGGGGGAAAGCACAGATACGCAGTATTTT	CASSHRTGLAGESTDTQYF
NA	12	few	TRBJ2-3	TRBV12-3/TRBV12-4	TGTGCCAGCAGGGGGACGGCAGATACGCAGTATTTT	CASRGTADTQYF
NA	17	NA	TRBJ1-2	TRBV11-2	TGTGCCAGCAGCACGTACAAAACCGGGACATTTAACTATGGCTACACCTTC	CASSTYKTGTFNYGYTF
NA	13	few	TRBJ1-6	TRBV18	TGTGCCAGCTCACCTCAGCTAAAGTCACCCCTCCACTTT	CASSPQLKSPLHF
TRBD1	15	NA	TRBJ1-4	TRBV20-1	TGCAGTGCTAGAGATCGCACAGGGGGCACTGAAAAACTGTTTTTT	CSARDRTGGTEKLFF
NA	13	NA	TRBJ1-2	TRBV4-2	TGTGCCAGCAGCCGAGACATTAACTATGGCTACACCTTC	CASSRDINYGYTF
NA	13	few	TRBJ2-5	TRBV7-9	TGTGCCAGCAGCCAAAAGCGACTTGAGACCCAGTACTTC	CASSQKRLETQYF
TRBD1	17	NA	TRBJ1-2	TRBV4-3	TGCGCCAGCAGCCAAGATCCCGGGACAGGCAGCGCTGGTGGCTACACCTTC	CASSQDPGTGSAGGYTF
TRBD1	16	NA	TRBJ2-3	TRBV2	TGTGCCAGCAGTGAACCGAGGACAGGGGGAACAGATACGCAGTATTTT	CASSEPRTGGTDTQYF
NA	15	NA	TRBJ2-7	TRBV5-5	TGTGCCAGCAGCTTCAGCGCAGTGAACTCCTACGAGCAGTACTTC	CASSFSAVNSYEQYF
NA	16	many	TRBJ2-7	TRBV11-2	TGTGCCAGCAGCTTAGTCGTCGGGCAATTTGGGGACGAGCAGTACTTC	CASSLVVGQFGDEQYF
NA	14	NA	TRBJ1-2	TRBV7-9	TGTGCCAGCAGCGAGGCAGGGGAGGCCGATGGCTACACCTTC	CASSEAGEADGYTF
NA	17	NA	TRBJ2-3	TRBV5-1	TGCGCCAGCAGCTTGGCGGGCCCAGCGGCCAGCACAGATACGCAGTATTTT	CASSLAGPAASTDTQYF
NA	16	NA	TRBJ2-3	TRBV7-3	TGTGCCAGCAGCTTATCCCATTCCGGTACTCCAGATACGCAGTATTTT	CASSLSHSGTPDTQYF
NA	15	few	TRBJ2-7	TRBV18	TGTGCCAGCTCATCAAGGGACATTTTTCCCTACGAGCAGTACTTC	CASSSRDIFPYEQYF
NA	17	few	TRBJ2-5	TRBV28	TGTGCCAGCAGTTCGGGTAGGCGGGCGCGAAGTCTAGAGACCCAGTACTTC	CASSSGRRARSLETQYF
TRBD2	16	many	TRBJ2-2	TRBV5-1	TGCGCCAGCAGCTTGGGGACTAGCATGTTCACCGGGGAGCTGTTTTTT	CASSLGTSMFTGELFF
NA	17	NA	TRBJ1-3	TRBV4-3	TGCGCCAGCAGCCACGGAAAGGCGGATTATTCTGGAAACACCATATATTTT	CASSHGKADYSGNTIYF
TRBD1	14	many	TRBJ2-1	TRBV29-1	TGCAGCGCTGCTGAACAGGGGGCAATCAATGAGCAGTTCTTC	CSAAEQGAINEQFF
NA	14	many	TRBJ2-4	TRBV7-2	TGTGCCAGCAGCTCACGTGTAGCCAAAAACATTCAGTACTTC	CASSSRVAKNIQYF
NA	10	few	TRBJ2-5	TRBV5-1	TGCGCCAGCAAAAGGGAGACCCAGTACTTC	CASKRETQYF
NA	13	NA	TRBJ2-3	TRBV29-1	TGCAGCGTTCAAAGGGATGCCGGCGATACGCAGTATTTT	CSVQRDAGDTQYF
NA	12	NA	TRBJ2-2	TRBV24-1	TGTGCCACCAGTACGGGGGCCGGGGAGCTGTTTTTT	CATSTGAGELFF
TRBD2	19	NA	TRBJ2-1	TRBV18	TGTGCCAGCTCACCCGGGACACTAGCGGGGGGGCGATCCTACAATGAGCAGTTCTTC	CASSPGTLAGGRSYNEQFF
NA	13	many	TRBJ1-6	TRBV13	TGTGCCAGCAGCCAAGCCCGGGGGGGGCCCCTCCACTTT	CASSQARGGPLHF
NA	12	few	TRBJ1-1	TRBV6-6	TGTGCCAGCAGTTACGGGAGCACTGAAGCTTTCTTT	CASSYGSTEAFF
TRBD1	18	few	TRBJ2-3	TRBV20-1	TGCAGTGCTAGAGGTGAAACGAAGTACAGGGGGGGCACAGATACGCAGTATTTT	CSARGETKYRGGTDTQYF
NA	17	NA	TRBJ2-5	TRBV15	TGTGCCACCAGCAGAGATCTCCGGGACCCGAGAGGAGAGACCCAGTACTTC	CATSRDLRDPRGETQYF
NA	15	NA	TRBJ2-5	TRBV9	TGTGCCAGCAGCGTTGCCTGGGGGGGCTCAGAGACCCAGTACTTC	CASSVAWGGSETQYF
NA	14	many	TRBJ2-7	TRBV20-1	TGCAGTGCTAGAGATCGGGTAGGGGGCTACGAGCAGTACTTC	CSARDRVGGYEQYF
TRBD2	14	NA	TRBJ2-5	TRBV3-1	TGTGCCAGCAGCCTCGGGGGGATTCAAGAGACCCAGTACTTC	CASSLGGIQETQYF
NA	15	NA	TRBJ1-4	TRBV5-1	TGCGCCAGCAGCTATGGCCGGGGAGTCGATGAAAAACTGTTTTTT	CASSYGRGVDEKLFF
TRBD1	14	NA	TRBJ2-7	TRBV20-1	TGCAGTGCATACCCCGGGGGACAGGGCGACGAGCAGTACTTC	CSAYPGGQGDEQYF
NA	19	NA	TRBJ1-5	TRBV20-1	TGCAGTGCTAGAGACGCCGGGCTACTTTGGGGAAATAGCAATCAGCCCCAGCATTTT	CSARDAGLLWGNSNQPQHF
NA	14	many	TRBJ1-1	TRBV6-5	TGTGCCAGCAGTTACTGGGGGGGCAGCGCTGAAGCTTTCTTT	CASSYWGGSAEAFF
NA	16	few	TRBJ1-1	TRBV6-2/TRBV6-3	TGTGCCAGCAGTTACGATGGTGGAAGGGTGGGCACTGAAGCTTTCTTT	CASSYDGGRVGTEAFF
NA	16	few	TRBJ2-2	TRBV4-3	TGCGCCAGCAGCCAAGAAACAAACAGTTACACCGGGGAGCTGTTTTTT	CASSQETNSYTGELFF
TRBD2	16	few	TRBJ2-3	TRBV12-3/TRBV12-4	TGTGCCAGCAGATCCCAGCGGGGGGCCCTCACAGATACGCAGTATTTT	CASRSQRGALTDTQYF
NA	14	many	TRBJ2-5	TRBV7-8	TGTGCCAGCAGCTTAGCTTGGCACCAAGAGACCCAGTACTTC	CASSLAWHQETQYF
TRBD2	16	NA	TRBJ2-3	TRBV6-1	TGTGCCAGCAGTGACTATGGCGGGGGGGCCTCAGATACGCAGTATTTT	CASSDYGGGASDTQYF
TRBD2	14	few	TRBJ2-1	TRBV2	TGTGCCAGCAGTGATCAAGCGGGGGTGTATGAGCAGTTCTTC	CASSDQAGVYEQFF
TRBD1	14	many	TRBJ1-1	TRBV3-1	TGTGCCAGCAGCCGGGGACAGTCGAACACTGAAGCTTTCTTT	CASSRGQSNTEAFF
NA	13	few	TRBJ2-1	TRBV29-1	TGCAGCGCAGACTCGAGCTCCTACAATGAGCAGTTCTTC	CSADSSSYNEQFF
TRBD1	13	many	TRBJ2-7	TRBV20-1	TGCAGTGCTAGAAGACAGGGGGCAGGGGAGCAGTACTTC	CSARRQGAGEQYF
NA	18	NA	TRBJ2-6	TRBV5-4	TGTGCCAGCAGCTCCCGGTTTGCAAGAGCTTCTGGGGCCAACGTCCTGACTTTC	CASSSRFARASGANVLTF
NA	17	few	TRBJ1-6	TRBV7-2	TGTGCCAGCAGTCCAGGGCCTCCAGGTTCCTATAATTCACCCCTCCACTTT	CASSPGPPGSYNSPLHF
NA	12	few	TRBJ2-7	TRBV7-2	TGTGCCAGCAGCTATTGGGGGAACGAGCAGTACTTC	CASSYWGNEQYF
NA	16	NA	TRBJ2-2	TRBV20-1	TGCAGTGCTAGCGACTCCCCGGACACTTTCACCGGGGAGCTGTTTTTT	CSASDSPDTFTGELFF
NA	10	many	TRBJ2-1	TRBV20-1	TGCAGTGCTAGGAAGAATGAGCAGTTCTTC	CSARKNEQFF
NA	12	few	TRBJ2-7	TRBV30	TGTGCCTACGGGGACGGATCCTACGAGCAGTACTTC	CAYGDGSYEQYF
TRBD2	16	NA	TRBJ2-3	TRBV4-3	TGCGCCAGCAGCTCCCGACTAGCGGAACACACAGATACGCAGTATTTT	CASSSRLAEHTDTQYF